A single sample is the source of the 29 T cell receptor beta chains below, sequenced in a study of T cell repertoires in cytomegalovirus infection. TCRdb itself ran the reads through MiXCR, one entry per CDR3 protein. The table records around 450,000 distinct CDR3 sequences, 30% to 40% of them present only once. Sequences were obtained from PBMCs. The source of these receptors is a human donor in good health (CMV status not recorded). Some clones in this sample may be carry-over from other donors' samples.

This chain connects TRBV7-3 to TRBJ2-3; maybe TRBD1 (5 bases). The germline V gene encodes CDR1 SGHTA and CDR2 FQGTGA. CDR3 length: 16 residues. The V gene lost 0 bases and the J gene lost 3 bases, with 13 bases spanning the gap. The DNA for the CDR3 is TGTGCCAGCAGCTTAACCGCCCAGGGATGGACAGATACGCAGTATTTT. Its translation: CASSLTAQGWTDTQYF.

The V gene is TRBV28, the J gene TRBJ2-4; no reliable D call. Germline-derived CDR1 and CDR2 are MDHEN and SYDVKM. Trimming took 3 bases from V and 4 from J, leaving 4 bases between them. CDR3 length: 12 residues. The CDR3 DNA reads TGTGCCAGCAGTTTTAGGAAAAACATTCAGTACTTC. Amino acids: CASSFRKNIQYF.

There are many counts of this clonotype. The V gene is TRBV7-2, the J gene TRBJ2-1, with D hard to call. Trimming left V 1 base short and J 5 bases short, with 9 bases between. Germline V lookup: CDR1 SGHTA, CDR2 FQGNSA. The CDR3 is 14 amino acids. The CDR3 region is CASSLGLLNNEQFF. CDR3 in DNA: TGTGCCAGCAGCTTAGGGCTACTGAACAATGAGCAGTTCTTC.

The chain joins TRBV6-2 or TRBV6-3 to TRBJ2-1; a possible D gene is TRBD1 (5 bases). Trimming shortened V by 2 bases and J by 0 bases, and 8 bases separated the two germline ends. CDR1 is MNHEY, CDR2 SVGEGT, per germline. This CDR3 has 15 amino acids. CDR3 sequence (DNA): TGTGCCAGCAGTTACCGGACAAACTCCTACAATGAGCAGTTCTTC. This sequence encodes CASSYRTNSYNEQFF.

The CDR3 here is CASSVEGGTPTLAGELFF. The CDR3 bases are TGTGCCAGCAGCGTAGAGGGGGGTACCCCCACTCTCGCCGGGGAGCTGTTTTTT. The chain has TRBV2 and TRBJ2-2, with D perhaps being TRBD1 or TRBD2 (6 bases each). The CDR3 totals 18 residues. The germline V gene has CDR1 SNHLY and CDR2 FYNNEI. V shed 6 bases and J shed 6 bases, with 26 bases lying between them.

Only a few counts were recorded for this clonotype. The V call is TRBV12-3 or TRBV12-4, the J call TRBJ2-2; D might be TRBD1 (6 bases). The CDR3 runs to 16 residues. V lost 2 bases, J lost 2 bases, and 12 bases lay in between. DNA for the CDR3: TGTGCCAGCAGTTTAAGGATGGGACATAACACCGGGGAGCTGTTTTTT. Its translation: CASSLRMGHNTGELFF.

As to this clonotype: A much bigger clone sits one base away, suggesting this may be a read error. V is TRBV7-6 and J is TRBJ2-1, with TRBD1 as a possible D gene (6 bases). The CDR3 runs 15 residues. The germline gives CDR1 SGHVS, CDR2 FNYEAQ. The CDR3 protein is CASSVARGPYNEQFF. The CDR3 DNA reads as TGTGCCAGCAGCGTAGCCAGGGGCCCCTACAATGAGCAGTTCTTC.

The chain links TRBV6-2 or TRBV6-3 to TRBJ1-1; 9 bases are a match to TRBD1. J lost 4 bases, V lost 8 bases, and 11 bases had no gene match. The CDR3 is 15 residues long. Germline CDR1 and CDR2: MNHEY and SVGEGT. The CDR3 loop reads CASGPGQGRSTEAFF. The CDR3, as DNA: TGTGCCAGCGGTCCGGGACAGGGAAGAAGCACTGAAGCTTTCTTT.

This clonotype was detected ten times or more. V gene TRBV7-8 combines with J gene TRBJ2-1, with TRBD2 identical over 7 bases. From germline, CDR1 is SGHVS and CDR2 FQNEAQ. This CDR3 comprises 16 residues. V gave up 2 bases and J gave up 4 bases; unmatched junction bases: 8. In nucleotides, the CDR3 is TGTGCCAGCAGCTTACACGGCGGGGGAGCGTACAATGAGCAGTTCTTC. Translation: CASSLHGGGAYNEQFF.

The J gene is TRBJ1-4, the V gene TRBV7-6; D gene unclear. CDR1 SGHVS and CDR2 FNYEAQ come from the germline V gene. Trimming removed 1 base from V and 11 bases from J, with 20 bases in between. CDR3 length: 16 amino acids. This chain's CDR3 is CASSLGRSLVEDKLFF. In DNA, the CDR3 is TGTGCCAGCAGCTTAGGGAGATCTCTGGTGGAAGATAAACTGTTTTTT.

This clonotype was counted between two and nine times. The chain recombines TRBV5-6 with TRBJ2-7; the D gene is possibly TRBD2 (7 bases). V lost 5 bases to trimming and J lost 2 bases, with 20 bases between them. There are 16 residues in the CDR3. Germline V gene sequence: CDR1 SGHDT, CDR2 YYEEEE. The CDR3 sequence is CASSSEALGGPYEQYF. The CDR3 DNA follows: TGTGCCAGCAGTTCGGAGGCCCTGGGGGGGCCCTACGAGCAGTACTTC.

The rearrangement joins TRBV19 to TRBJ1-3; TRBD1 agrees at 12 bases. The CDR3 length is 18 residues. J gave up 2 bases and V 7 bases, and 12 bases lay outside the gene matches. Per the germline V gene, CDR1 is LNHDA and CDR2 is SQIVND (reference sequence). The CDR3 region is CASNPRDRGQDPGNTIYF. CDR3 coding DNA: TGTGCCAGTAATCCCCGGGACAGGGGGCAAGATCCTGGAAACACCATATATTTT.

The J gene is TRBJ2-1, the V gene TRBV11-2, with 8 bases fitting TRBD1. There are 15 residues in the CDR3. The V and J ends lost 5 bases and 3 bases, in that order; junction bases with no gene match: 6. The germline V gene encodes CDR1 SGHAT and CDR2 FQNNGV. CDR3 amino acids: CASSVQGDLYNEQFF. The CDR3 DNA reads TGTGCCAGCAGCGTACAGGGGGACCTCTACAATGAGCAGTTCTTC.

This chain joins TRBV20-1 and TRBJ2-4; weak D call: TRBD2 (7 bases). The CDR3 is 16 residues long. Germline CDR1 reads DFQATT; CDR2 reads SNEGSKA (reference sequence). V was cut by 0 bases and J by 4 bases, with 16 bases left in between. CDR3 nucleotide sequence: TGCAGTGCTAGAGATAGGGGGGGGCCGTTGAAAAACATTCAGTACTTC. Translated: CSARDRGGPLKNIQYF.

The chain uses TRBV7-9 and TRBJ1-3, with D uncertain. The CDR3 loop spans 14 amino acids. Germline V gene sequence: CDR1 SEHNR, CDR2 FQNEAQ (reference sequence). The V end was cut by 4 bases, the J end by 2 bases, with 9 bases between. CDR3 sequence (DNA): TGTGCCAGCAGCTCCACTTTTACTGGAAACACCATATATTTT. Translation gives CASSSTFTGNTIYF.

This clonotype was counted many times. The chain links TRBV7-2 to TRBJ2-1; 8 bases match TRBD1. CDR1 is SGHTA and CDR2 is FQGNSA in the germline V gene. V lost 5 bases to trimming and J lost 6 bases; unmatched junction nucleotides: 6. This CDR3 is built from 14 residues. Written as DNA, the CDR3 is TGTGCCAGCAGCCTCCGGGACAGGAGCAATGAGCAGTTCTTC. It codes for CASSLRDRSNEQFF.

This clonotype was counted ten times or more. The chain employs TRBV7-6 and TRBJ2-1; TRBD1 is a possible D gene (6 bases). V lost 4 bases to trimming and J lost 0 bases, with 13 bases between them. This CDR3 contains 16 residues. Looked up from germline, CDR1 is SGHVS and CDR2 is FNYEAQ. CDR3 sequence reads: CASSSPGVNSYNEQFF. The CDR3 nucleotides are TGTGCCAGCAGCTCCCCAGGGGTCAACTCCTACAATGAGCAGTTCTTC.

This clonotype has a handful of counts. V gene TRBV7-2 combines with J gene TRBJ2-7; 10 nucleotides line up with TRBD2. CDR1 is SGHTA, CDR2 FQGNSA, per germline. The CDR3 loop spans 17 amino acids. Unmatched junction bases numbered 14, after V lost 5 bases and J lost 4 bases. The CDR3 loop reads CASSPRLRLAGLYEQYF. The CDR3 DNA follows: TGTGCCAGCAGCCCTCGGTTACGACTAGCGGGTTTGTACGAGCAGTACTTC.

This clonotype has at least ten counts. The chain uses TRBV6-1 and TRBJ1-5; D unclear. The germline gives CDR1 MNHNS, CDR2 SASEGT. The V gene lost 8 bases and the J gene lost 6 bases, with 23 bases spanning the gap. CDR3 length: 16 amino acids. CDR3 loop: CASFPTRNFEPQPQHF. DNA for the CDR3: TGTGCCAGCTTCCCCACAAGGAATTTCGAGCCTCAGCCCCAGCATTTT.

This chain joins TRBV5-4 and TRBJ2-7; 7 bases match TRBD2. Trimming at V came to 3 bases and at J to 0 bases, leaving 9 bases not matched to a gene. The CDR3 is 16 amino acids. Germline assignment: CDR1 SGHNT and CDR2 YYREEE (reference sequence). The CDR3 reads CASSYERGGYSYEQYF. The CDR3 nucleotides are TGTGCCAGCAGCTATGAGCGGGGAGGATACTCCTACGAGCAGTACTTC. The entire variable domain, with the rest obtained from reference TRBV5-4 and TRBJ2-7, is as follows: ETGVTQSPTHLIKTRGQQVTLRCSSQSGHNTVSWYQQALGQGPQFIFQYYREEENGRGNFPPRFSGLQFPNYSSELNVNALELDDSALYLCASSYERGGYSYEQYFGPGTRLTVT.

This clonotype was counted ten times or more. This chain uses TRBV28 with TRBJ2-1; perhaps TRBD2 as D (6 bases). The CDR3 extends over 13 amino acids. The germline V gene encodes CDR1 MDHEN and CDR2 SYDVKM. The germline V and J ends were trimmed by 4 bases and 8 bases, with 12 bases remaining between them. CDR3 nucleotides: TGTGCCAGCAGTTCCCCGGGACTTTATGAGCAGTTCTTC. It encodes CASSSPGLYEQFF.

The rearrangement uses TRBV5-6 and TRBJ1-3; 7 positions agree with TRBD1. The CDR3 totals 14 residues. V lost 3 bases to trimming and J lost 2 bases; unmatched junction nucleotides: 2. The germline V gene encodes CDR1 SGHDT and CDR2 YYEEEE. CDR3 residues: CASSWGTAGNTIYF. The DNA of the CDR3 is TGTGCCAGCAGCTGGGGGACAGCTGGAAACACCATATATTTT.

V is TRBV25-1 and J is TRBJ2-7, with D perhaps assigned TRBD1 or TRBD2 (6 bases each). V was pared by 8 bases and J by 6 bases, with 14 bases between. The germline gives CDR1 MGHDK, CDR2 SYGVNS. The length of the CDR3 is 12 residues. The CDR3 region has the DNA TGTGCCAGCCGCGGCAGGGGAGGCGAGCAGTACTTC. Translating it yields CASRGRGGEQYF.

This clonotype was detected a few times. V is TRBV12-3 or TRBV12-4 and J is TRBJ1-1; D is perhaps TRBD1 (5 bases). CDR3 size: 13 residues. Deletions cut 5 bases from V and 7 bases from J, with 14 bases between. The CDR3, as DNA: TGTGCCAGCAGTCCCAGACAGAGAGATGAAGCTTTCTTT. This translates into CASSPRQRDEAFF.

This clonotype was recorded at least ten times. J is TRBJ2-3 and V is TRBV7-8; D is unresolved. CDR3 size: 13 residues. Trimming cost V 5 bases and J 4 bases, with 10 bases left between them. Germline CDR1 reads SGHVS; CDR2 reads FQNEAQ. CDR3 residues: CASSPREADTQYF. Here the CDR3 DNA reads TGTGCCAGCAGCCCCCGTGAAGCAGATACGCAGTATTTT.

This clonotype was seen a handful of times. V and J are TRBV5-1 and TRBJ2-7, with TRBD1 matching over 7 bases. In germline, CDR1 is SGHRS, CDR2 YFSETQ. With 3 bases clipped from V and 4 bases from J, the junction kept 13 bases outside the gene matches. The CDR3 runs to 16 residues. The CDR3 coding sequence is TGCGCCAGCAGCTCGAGACAGGGTTTACTGATTTACGAGCAGTACTTC. It specifies CASSSRQGLLIYEQYF.

This clonotype was seen a few times. The chain couples TRBV2 to TRBJ1-5; 10 bases line up with TRBD1. Germline V gene data show CDR1 as SNHLY and CDR2 as FYNNEI. This CDR3 has 17 amino acids. J gave up 3 bases and V 1 base, and 6 bases lay outside the gene matches. The CDR3 loop reads CASSEGQGARDNQPQHF. The CDR3 nucleotides read TGTGCCAGCAGTGAAGGACAGGGGGCGAGAGACAATCAGCCCCAGCATTTT.

This clonotype was picked up many times. This chain uses TRBV7-2 with TRBJ1-2; TRBD1 matches 10 bases. The CDR3 runs to 14 residues. Germline V gene lookup returns CDR1 SGHTA and CDR2 FQGNSA. Unmatched junction bases numbered 4, after V lost 5 bases and J lost 4 bases. This CDR3 reads CASSPRTGGYGYTF. The CDR3, as DNA: TGTGCCAGCAGCCCTCGGACAGGGGGCTATGGCTACACCTTC.

This clonotype has just a few counts. The J gene is TRBJ2-1, the V gene TRBV4-2; D uncertain. V was shortened by 2 bases and J by 8 bases, with 19 bases between the two germline ends. The CDR3 loop spans 16 amino acids. CDR1 is LGHNA and CDR2 is YNFKEQ in the germline V gene. The CDR3 sequence: CASSQLLGSQKDEQFF. CDR3 sequence (DNA): TGTGCCAGCAGCCAATTATTAGGGTCCCAAAAGGATGAGCAGTTCTTC.